These 11 T cell receptor beta chains were sequenced from one sample in a study of glioma-infiltrating T cells (dated by TCRdb to 2016 to 2017). The sequencer was an Illumina MiSeq. The iRepertoire nested amplicon-rescue multiplex PCR (arm-PCR) platform was used to amplify TCR alpha and beta CDR3 regions from RNA. TCRdb handled the public reads itself, with Q25 trimming in fastp and clone calling in MiXCR, and kept productive beta chains. Every entry covers one CDR3 protein and lists the most common genes and DNA from its rows. The sample profile shows 400,000 or so distinct CDR3 sequences; roughly two fifths of them were found once. The ten most abundant clones make up 9.5% to 15% of the sample. Sequenced sample: glioma tissue, nonneoplastic brain tissue, or PBMCs (not recorded which). All receptors come from a human donor with low-grade glioma or glioblastoma, undergoing nonglioma brain surgery, or in good health (not recorded which).

This clonotype was recorded many times. The chain joins TRBV27 to TRBJ2-7, with D maybe TRBD1 (6 bases). V lost 2 bases and J lost 4, with 12 bases in between. This CDR3 is built from 14 residues. CDR1 is MNHEY and CDR2 is SMNVEV in the germline V gene (reference sequence). The CDR3 region has the DNA TGTGCCAGCAGTTTAAGTGGCAGGGGTTACGAGCAGTACTTC. It codes for CASSLSGRGYEQYF.

This clonotype turned up a few times. The chain recombines TRBV6-1 with TRBJ2-2; possibly TRBD1 or TRBD2 for D (6 bases each). Germline CDR1 is MNHNS and CDR2 is SASEGT. This CDR3 spans 15 amino acids. The V and J ends lost 8 bases and 6 bases respectively, with 19 bases between them. The CDR3 region is CASSPLRGASGELFF. In DNA form, the CDR3 reads TGTGCCAGCTCCCCCCTGAGGGGGGCGTCCGGGGAGCTGTTTTTT.

This clonotype was observed at least ten times. V gene TRBV6-6 combines with J gene TRBJ2-3, with a possible D match to TRBD2 (6 bases). Germline CDR1 and CDR2: MNHNY and SVGAGI (reference sequence). This CDR3 spans 15 amino acids. Trimming removed 2 bases at V and 4 bases at J, with 13 bases between. CDR3 sequence: CASSYLALEADTQYF. CDR3 nucleotides: TGTGCCAGCAGTTACCTAGCGCTAGAGGCAGATACGCAGTATTTT.

This clonotype was counted only a few times. The V gene is TRBV20-1, the J gene TRBJ2-5; D call uncertain. CDR1 and CDR2 (germline): DFQATT, SNEGSKA (reference sequence). V was clipped by 1 base and J by 1 base, with 13 bases between them. The CDR3 totals 15 residues. The CDR3 DNA follows: TGCAGTGCTAGAGCTCCCCGTAATAGCCAAGAGACCCAGTACTTC. Translation gives CSARAPRNSQETQYF.

DNA for the CDR3: TGTGCCAGCAGCCCCCTGGCGGGTCGGTCCTACGAGCAGTACTTC. This codes for CASSPLAGRSYEQYF. The chain combines TRBV14 with TRBJ2-7; possible D gene TRBD2, 5 bases. V was trimmed by 4 bases and J by 1 base, leaving 14 bases between them. The CDR3 covers 15 residues. Per the germline V gene, CDR1 is SGHDN and CDR2 is FVKESK.

In regard to this clonotype: An end of the junction does not agree with germline; a read error may underlie this. The chain couples TRBV6-9 to TRBJ1-1; maybe TRBD1 (6 bases). The CDR3 covers 16 residues. Germline loops: CDR1 MNHGY, CDR2 SVAAGI. CDR3 amino acids: CARSYYYRALNTEAFF. DNA for the CDR3: TGTGCCAGGAGTTACTACTACAGGGCCTTGAACACTGAAGCTTTCTTT.

As to this clonotype: The CDR3 carries no conserved terminal phenylalanine or tryptophan, so it likely arises from a read error. The rearrangement links TRBV28 to TRBJ1-3; 7 bases line up with TRBD1. The CDR3 has 15 amino acids. In germline, CDR1 is MDHEN, CDR2 SYDVKM. J gave up 0 bases and V 6 bases, and 5 bases lay outside the gene matches. Written as DNA, the CDR3 is TGTGCCAGCAGCCTGGGACAGCTCTCTGGAAACACCATATATCTT. Translation gives CASSLGQLSGNTIYL.

A few counts support this clonotype. V gene TRBV3-1 combines with J gene TRBJ2-1; TRBD2 agrees at 11 bases. V was clipped by 0 bases and J by 6 bases; unmatched bases: 4. The CDR3 has 16 residues. CDR1 and CDR2 from the germline V gene are LGHDT and YNNKEL (reference sequence). The CDR3 sequence: CASSQDIAGGSNEQFF. CDR3 nucleotide sequence: TGTGCCAGCAGCCAAGATATAGCGGGAGGGTCCAATGAGCAGTTCTTC.

The chain couples TRBV10-3 to TRBJ2-3; possibly TRBD1 for D (5 bases). Trimming cost V 7 bases and J 1 base, with 9 bases left between them. The germline CDR1 and CDR2 sequences are ENHRY and SYGVKD. The CDR3 length is 13 residues. CDR3: CAITGRGTDTQYF. The DNA of the CDR3 is TGTGCCATCACGGGCAGGGGCACAGATACGCAGTATTTT.

The chain combines TRBV7-2 with TRBJ2-7; tentative D call: TRBD1 (6 bases). The CDR3 is 12 amino acids. The V end lost 5 bases, the J end lost 5 bases, and 10 bases lay between the germline ends. Germline CDR1 and CDR2: SGHTA and FQGNSA. CDR3 bases: TGTGCCAGCAGCCCACAGGGTCACGAGCAGTACTTC. Translation: CASSPQGHEQYF.

This clonotype was seen more than once but under ten times. The chain links TRBV24-1 to TRBJ2-3; D assignment may be TRBD1 or TRBD2 (6 bases each). This CDR3 contains 20 residues. V was cut by 0 bases and J by 6 bases, with 27 bases left in between. Germline assignment: CDR1 KGHDR and CDR2 SFDVKD. The CDR3 DNA reads TGTGCCACCAGTGATTTGCGGGGGCCAGATTGGGACTTAGGTGTCGATACGCAGTATTTT. It is translated as CATSDLRGPDWDLGVDTQYF.